This entry lists 30 T cell receptor beta chains sequenced from one sample in a study of CD8 T cells in ankylosing spondylitis. Findings of the study overall: Among TCR beta sequences, a motif of under ten highly homologous variants appeared characteristic of ankylosing spondylitis blood.

MiXCR was run by TCRdb on the 5' RACE reads, yielding one entry per CDR3 protein. The data show approximately 540,000 distinct CDR3 sequences, about 13% seen once. Antigens of these TCRs are unknown. Sequencing was carried out using blood, either unsorted or a sorted T cell fraction (not recorded which). Every receptor here comes from a male donor with ankylosing spondylitis.

This clonotype was counted ten times or more. V gene TRBV27 combines with J gene TRBJ2-1; 10 positions match TRBD2. V shed 7 bases and J 0 bases; nucleotides not matched to a gene: 0. The CDR3 has 14 residues. Germline values: CDR1 MNHEY, CDR2 SMNVEV (reference sequence). The DNA of the CDR3 is TGTGCCAGCACTAGCGGGAGCTCCTACAATGAGCAGTTCTTC. Translating gives CASTSGSSYNEQFF.

The chain links TRBV10-3 to TRBJ2-2; 7 bases are shared with TRBD2. Looked up from germline, CDR1 is ENHRY and CDR2 is SYGVKD. The V and J ends lost 4 bases and 1 base, in that order; junction bases with no gene match: 9. This CDR3 contains 17 residues. CDR3 sequence: CAISVRPASGNTGELFF. The CDR3 DNA is TGTGCCATCAGTGTCCGTCCGGCTAGCGGGAACACCGGGGAGCTGTTTTTT.

This chain links TRBV13 with TRBJ1-3; no clear D. This CDR3 is 16 amino acids long. CDR1 is PRHDT, CDR2 FYEKMQ, per germline (reference sequence). Trimming removed 3 bases from V and 0 bases from J, with 12 bases in between. The CDR3: CASSFEELNSGNTIYF. The CDR3 DNA reads as TGTGCCAGCAGCTTCGAAGAACTGAACTCTGGAAACACCATATATTTT.

This clonotype has a count of ten or more. The rearrangement uses TRBV7-2 and TRBJ2-3, with a tentative D call TRBD2 (5 bases). This CDR3 comprises 15 residues. Between the trimmed V and J ends, which lost 5 bases and 2 bases, there was a span of 14 bases. Per germline, CDR1 SGHTA and CDR2 FQGNSA. CDR3 region: CASSAEGRVTDTQYF. The CDR3 DNA reads as TGTGCCAGCAGCGCAGAGGGTCGGGTCACAGATACGCAGTATTTT.

This clonotype was detected only a few times. The chain is built from TRBV30 and TRBJ1-5; D remains unclear. V was trimmed by 2 bases and J by 1 base, leaving 6 bases between them. In germline, CDR1 is GTSNPN, CDR2 SVGIG (reference sequence). The CDR3 totals 13 residues. The DNA for the CDR3 is TGTGCCTGGAGTAGGGAGAGCAATCAGCCCCAGCATTTT. This codes for CAWSRESNQPQHF.

The chain joins TRBV7-8 to TRBJ2-7; D is possibly TRBD1 or TRBD2 (5 bases each). In germline, CDR1 is SGHVS, CDR2 FQNEAQ. The CDR3 length is 13 residues. The V end lost 1 base, the J end lost 3 bases, and 7 bases lay between the germline ends. The CDR3 DNA follows: TGTGCCAGCAGCTTAGGAGGGGTCTACGAGCAGTACTTC. Its translation: CASSLGGVYEQYF.

This chain joins TRBV5-6 and TRBJ2-1; TRBD2 agrees at 12 bases. Per the germline V gene, CDR1 is SGHDT and CDR2 is YYEEEE. The V and J ends lost 5 bases and 5 bases, in that order; junction bases with no gene match: 2. The CDR3 has 14 residues. The CDR3 loop is CASRRLAGDNEQFF. CDR3 nucleotides: TGTGCCAGCAGGAGACTAGCGGGAGACAATGAGCAGTTCTTC.

This clonotype showed up just a few times. V gene TRBV14 combines with J gene TRBJ2-5; D is unclear. The CDR3 totals 16 residues. Between the trimmed V and J ends, which lost 4 bases and 4 bases, there was a span of 19 bases. Germline-derived CDR1 and CDR2 are SGHDN and FVKESK. The CDR3 region is CASSPKQQGWAETQYF. DNA for the CDR3: TGTGCCAGCAGCCCCAAACAGCAAGGGTGGGCAGAGACCCAGTACTTC.

This clonotype has more than one count but fewer than ten. This chain connects TRBV5-1 to TRBJ1-2; 11 bases are shared with TRBD1. The V and J ends lost 2 bases and 6 bases, in that order; junction bases with no gene match: 12. This CDR3 is 17 amino acids long. CDR1 SGHRS and CDR2 YFSETQ come from the germline V gene. CDR3 loop: CASSFDYPGQGANGYTF. The CDR3 DNA reads as TGCGCCAGCAGCTTCGATTACCCCGGACAGGGGGCCAATGGCTACACCTTC.

There are a few counts of this clonotype. The CDR3 is CASGDRETQYF. CDR3 bases: TGTGCCAGCGGGGACCGGGAGACCCAGTACTTC. The J gene is TRBJ2-5, the V gene TRBV2; D possibly matches TRBD1 or TRBD2 (5 bases each). This CDR3 comprises 11 residues. Germline values: CDR1 SNHLY, CDR2 FYNNEI. V dropped 8 bases and J dropped 5 bases, with 9 bases sitting between them.

The chain carries TRBV5-5 and TRBJ2-3, with D perhaps TRBD2 (6 bases). The CDR3 covers 16 residues. CDR1 and CDR2 (germline): SGHKS, YYEKEE (reference sequence). V was shortened by 4 bases and J by 4 bases, with 19 bases between the two germline ends. CDR3 DNA sequence: TGTGCCAGCAGCACCGGAACCGGGACTGGGCCAGATACGCAGTATTTT. Translation: CASSTGTGTGPDTQYF.

The genes are TRBV6-5 and TRBJ2-5; 12 nucleotides align to TRBD1. V lost 4 bases and J lost 5; bases outside the gene matches: 5. The CDR3 runs to 15 residues. Germline CDR1 reads MNHEY; CDR2 reads SVGAGI. The CDR3 DNA reads as TGTGCCAGCAGTTCGGGACAGGGGGCCTGGGAGACCCAGTACTTC. Encoded protein: CASSSGQGAWETQYF.

This clonotype appeared a few times. V and J are TRBV2 and TRBJ1-1; D perhaps matches TRBD1 (6 bases). The V end lost 3 bases, the J end lost 4 bases, and 12 bases lay between the germline ends. Germline CDR1 reads SNHLY; CDR2 reads FYNNEI. The CDR3 is 14 residues long. The CDR3 sequence is CASSDGQWSTEAFF. The CDR3, as DNA: TGTGCCAGCAGTGATGGACAGTGGAGCACTGAAGCTTTCTTT.

This clonotype showed up just a few times. The V and J genes are TRBV3-1 and TRBJ1-5; 8 positions match TRBD1. V was clipped by 1 base and J by 3 bases; unmatched bases: 2. The CDR3 runs 15 residues. CDR1 and CDR2 (germline): LGHDT, YNNKEL (reference sequence). The CDR3 region is CASSQGDRNNQPQHF. As DNA, the CDR3 is TGTGCCAGCAGCCAAGGGGACAGGAACAATCAGCCCCAGCATTTT.

The V gene is TRBV28, the J gene TRBJ2-1; 7 bases fit TRBD2. The CDR3 is made up of 15 amino acids. From germline, CDR1 is MDHEN and CDR2 SYDVKM. V gave up 7 bases and J gave up 4 bases; unmatched junction bases: 10. The CDR3 is CASTSPAGDYNEQFF. For the CDR3, the DNA is TGTGCCAGCACCTCTCCGGCGGGAGATTACAATGAGCAGTTCTTC.

This clonotype was observed many times. The gene calls are TRBV2 and TRBJ2-1; 12 bases fit TRBD2. The V gene end was trimmed by 7 bases and the J gene end by 6 bases; junction bases not matched to a gene: 7. Germline V gives CDR1 SNHLY, CDR2 FYNNEI. The CDR3 is 15 amino acids. CDR3 loop: CASMPLTSGSNEQFF. For the CDR3, the DNA is TGTGCCAGCATGCCCTTGACTAGCGGGAGCAATGAGCAGTTCTTC.

This clonotype was counted between two and nine times. The chain couples TRBV10-3 to TRBJ1-1; tentative D call: TRBD1 (5 bases). CDR1 ENHRY and CDR2 SYGVKD come from the germline V gene. The CDR3 is 15 residues long. V was pared by 0 bases and J by 5 bases, with 13 bases between. CDR3 region: CAISESKRGETEAFF. The CDR3 DNA is TGTGCCATCAGTGAGTCTAAGAGGGGAGAAACTGAAGCTTTCTTT.

This clonotype has more than one count but fewer than ten. The chain couples TRBV5-1 to TRBJ2-6; no reliable D call. V shed 6 bases and J shed 1 base, with 11 bases lying between them. Germline V gives CDR1 SGHRS, CDR2 YFSETQ. This CDR3 is 15 amino acids long. The CDR3 spells CASTIGSSGANVLTF. The CDR3 bases are TGCGCCAGCACCATCGGGTCATCTGGGGCCAACGTCCTGACTTTC. The full variable domain, completed using reference TRBV5-1 and TRBJ2-6, is KAGVTQTPRYLIKTRGQQVTLSCSPISGHRSVSWYQQTPGQGLQFLFEYFSETQRNKGNFPGRFSGRQFSNSRSEMNVSTLELGDSALYLCASTIGSSGANVLTFGAGSRLTVL.

This clonotype was counted a few times. Here the CDR3 reads CAGGKLQGAPDTGELFF. The CDR3 DNA reads TGTGCCGGAGGAAAATTACAGGGGGCCCCTGACACCGGGGAGCTGTTTTTT. This chain links TRBV7-9 with TRBJ2-2; TRBD1 agrees at 9 bases. The length of the CDR3 is 17 residues. Germline values: CDR1 SEHNR, CDR2 FQNEAQ (reference sequence). The ends lost 11 bases at V and 3 bases at J; junction bases unmatched: 16.

V and J are TRBV24-1 and TRBJ2-3; the D is unclear. CDR1 KGHDR and CDR2 SFDVKD come from the germline V gene. This CDR3 spans 14 amino acids. V gave up 3 bases and J gave up 6 bases, with 12 bases separating them. CDR3 sequence (DNA): TGTGCCACCAGTGATAGGCAACCGCTGGATACGCAGTATTTT. Encoded protein: CATSDRQPLDTQYF.

The chain combines TRBV14 with TRBJ1-1; possibly TRBD1 for D (5 bases). V was clipped by 3 bases and J by 5 bases, with 13 bases between them. CDR3 length: 14 residues. CDR1 and CDR2 (germline): SGHDN, FVKESK. CDR3 region: CASSHGAGWTEAFF. DNA for the CDR3: TGTGCCAGCAGCCACGGGGCGGGTTGGACTGAAGCTTTCTTT. Full variable domain (outside the CDR3, taken from reference TRBV14 and TRBJ1-1): EAGVTQFPSHSVIEKGQTVTLRCDPISGHDNLYWYRRVMGKEIKFLLHFVKESKQDESGMPNNRFLAERTGGTYSTLKVQPAELEDSGVYFCASSHGAGWTEAFFGQGTRLTVV.

This clonotype showed up just a few times. The chain recombines TRBV11-2 with TRBJ2-1; D is possibly TRBD1 or TRBD2 (5 bases each). Trimming left V 6 bases short and J 10 bases short, with 19 bases between. The CDR3 is 14 amino acids. The germline CDR1 and CDR2 sequences are SGHAT and FQNNGV. CDR3 amino acids: CASSRDQNWGEQFF. In DNA, the CDR3 is TGTGCCAGCAGTCGGGACCAGAATTGGGGCGAGCAGTTCTTC.

This clonotype occurred a few times. This may be a read error, as it is one base from a much larger clone. The CDR3 loop reads CASSLDEQFF. CDR3 DNA sequence: TGTGCCAGCAGCTTAGATGAGCAGTTCTTC. The genes are TRBV7-9 and TRBJ2-1; D unresolved. Trimming pared 1 base from V and 8 bases from J, leaving 0 bases between. Germline V CDR1 and CDR2: SEHNR, FQNEAQ (reference sequence). There are 10 residues in the CDR3.

This clonotype has ten or more counts. The rearrangement links TRBV5-1 to TRBJ2-5; D remains unclear. Germline-derived CDR1 and CDR2 are SGHRS and YFSETQ. The CDR3 extends over 14 amino acids. The germline V and J ends were trimmed by 3 bases and 5 bases, with 14 bases remaining between them. The CDR3 region is CASSYYNPEETQYF. For the CDR3, the DNA is TGCGCCAGCAGCTACTACAACCCAGAGGAGACCCAGTACTTC.

The table lists this clonotype with a few counts. The chain links TRBV20-1 to TRBJ1-1; 7 nucleotides match TRBD1. The CDR3 has 13 residues. Losses at the gene ends were 5 bases for V and 1 base for J; bases not matched to a gene: 4. Germline V gene data show CDR1 as DFQATT and CDR2 as SNEGSKA (reference sequence). The CDR3 DNA sequence: TGCAGTGCTTCGGGACAGTCGAACACTGAAGCTTTCTTT. Its protein is CSASGQSNTEAFF.

The chain uses TRBV2 and TRBJ1-6; possible D gene TRBD1, 5 bases. Germline V gives CDR1 SNHLY, CDR2 FYNNEI. CDR3 length: 14 amino acids. Deletions cut 6 bases from V and 0 bases from J, with 6 bases between. The CDR3 DNA follows: TGTGCCAGCAGAGGGGCCTCCTATAATTCACCCCTCCACTTT. Translation: CASRGASYNSPLHF. The complete variable domain, with remaining parts taken from reference TRBV2 and TRBJ1-6, reads EPEVTQTPSHQVTQMGQEVILRCVPISNHLYFYWYRQILGQKVEFLVSFYNNEISEKSEIFDDQFSVERPDGSNFTLKIRSTKLEDSAMYFCASRGASYNSPLHFGNGTRLTVT.

This clonotype was recorded a few times. The chain links TRBV27 to TRBJ1-6, with D maybe TRBD1 (5 bases). Trimming pared 7 bases from V and 7 bases from J, leaving 11 bases between. Germline-derived CDR1 and CDR2 are MNHEY and SMNVEV (reference sequence). The CDR3 loop spans 13 amino acids. Written as DNA, the CDR3 is TGTGCCAGCACCGGGGCAGGCAATTCACCCCTCCACTTT. Its translation: CASTGAGNSPLHF.

A few counts support this clonotype. This chain connects TRBV21-1 to TRBJ1-5. TRBV21-1 is labeled a pseudogene. The CDR3 is 16 amino acids. The CDR3 loop is CASLPQLVYSNQPQHF. The DNA for the CDR3 is TGTGCCAGCCTACCTCAACTTGTTTATAGCAATCAGCCCCAGCATTTT.

In its sample, this clonotype was seen a few times. The chain uses TRBV5-1 and TRBJ2-1; 8 bases line up with TRBD1. Germline assignment: CDR1 SGHRS and CDR2 YFSETQ. This CDR3 has 15 amino acids. With 3 bases clipped from V and 0 bases from J, the junction kept 2 bases outside the gene matches. DNA for the CDR3: TGCGCCAGCAGCTGGACAGGGATCTCCTACAATGAGCAGTTCTTC. It translates to CASSWTGISYNEQFF.

Only a few counts were recorded for this clonotype. V and J are TRBV7-8 and TRBJ2-3, with 10 bases that match TRBD1. The CDR3 covers 16 residues. Germline lookup yields CDR1 SGHVS and CDR2 FQNEAQ. V gave up 5 bases and J gave up 6 bases; unmatched junction bases: 11. CDR3 amino acids: CASSRPGQGFKDTQYF. The DNA for the CDR3 is TGTGCCAGCAGCCGCCCGGGACAGGGGTTTAAGGATACGCAGTATTTT.